Described below is a single TCR beta chain sequence and its context. In germline, CDR1 is MDHEN, CDR2 SYDVKM. This CDR3 comprises 16 residues. Trimming stripped 8 bases from V and 2 bases from J, with 22 bases between. TCRdb's table, derived via immunoSEQ multiplex PCR, lists solely in-frame clones and lacks some. The top ten hold around 3% of the sample, which has about 400,000 clones, 70% to 90% seen once. The data were taken from a study of blood T cell repertoires in COVID-19. Study-wide background: The samples span acute and convalescent COVID-19 from the United States, Italy and Spain. The cDNA or gDNA used as material had been derived from T cells, B-cell-depleted T cells, or PBMCs.

Sample: peripheral blood. This clonotype was sampled from a human donor in a cohort sampled during active COVID-19. The chain carries TRBV28 and TRBJ2-7; D is possibly TRBD2 (6 bases). For the CDR3, the DNA is TGTGCCAGCCGGTGGGGGACCCGGGGAGGACCCTACGAGCAGTACTTC. Translated: CASRWGTRGGPYEQYF.